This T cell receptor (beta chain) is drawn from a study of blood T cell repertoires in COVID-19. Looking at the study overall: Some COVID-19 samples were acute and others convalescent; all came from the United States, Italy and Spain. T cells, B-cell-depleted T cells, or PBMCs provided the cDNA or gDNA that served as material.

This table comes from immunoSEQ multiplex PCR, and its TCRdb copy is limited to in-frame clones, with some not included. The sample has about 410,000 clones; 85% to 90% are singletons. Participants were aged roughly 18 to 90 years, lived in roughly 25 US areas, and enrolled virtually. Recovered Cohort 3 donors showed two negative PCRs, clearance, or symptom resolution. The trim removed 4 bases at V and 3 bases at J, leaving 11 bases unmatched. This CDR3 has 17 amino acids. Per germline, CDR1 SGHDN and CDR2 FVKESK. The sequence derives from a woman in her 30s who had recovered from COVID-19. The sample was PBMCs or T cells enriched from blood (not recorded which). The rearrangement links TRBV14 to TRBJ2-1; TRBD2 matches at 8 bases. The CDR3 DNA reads TGTGCCAGCAGCCCGTCTTTAGCGGGGAGGTACTACAATGAGCAGTTCTTC. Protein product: CASSPSLAGRYYNEQFF. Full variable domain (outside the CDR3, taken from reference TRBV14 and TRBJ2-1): EAGVTQFPSHSVIEKGQTVTLRCDPISGHDNLYWYRRVMGKEIKFLLHFVKESKQDESGMPNNRFLAERTGGTYSTLKVQPAELEDSGVYFCASSPSLAGRYYNEQFFGPGTRLTVL.